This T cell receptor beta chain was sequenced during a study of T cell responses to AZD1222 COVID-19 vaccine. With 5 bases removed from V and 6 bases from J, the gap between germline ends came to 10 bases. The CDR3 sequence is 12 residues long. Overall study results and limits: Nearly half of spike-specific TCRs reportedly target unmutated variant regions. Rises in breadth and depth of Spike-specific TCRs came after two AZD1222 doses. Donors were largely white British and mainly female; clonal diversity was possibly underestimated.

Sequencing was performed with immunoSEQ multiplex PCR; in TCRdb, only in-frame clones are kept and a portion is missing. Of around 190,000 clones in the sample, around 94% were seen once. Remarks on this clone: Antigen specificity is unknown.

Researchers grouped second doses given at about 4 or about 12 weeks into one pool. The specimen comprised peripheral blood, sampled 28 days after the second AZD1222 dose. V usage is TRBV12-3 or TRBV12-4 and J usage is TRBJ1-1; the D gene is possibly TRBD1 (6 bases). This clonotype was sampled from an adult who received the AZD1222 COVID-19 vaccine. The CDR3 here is CASSQGYAEAFF. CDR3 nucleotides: TGTGCCAGCAGTCAGGGGTACGCTGAAGCTTTCTTT.